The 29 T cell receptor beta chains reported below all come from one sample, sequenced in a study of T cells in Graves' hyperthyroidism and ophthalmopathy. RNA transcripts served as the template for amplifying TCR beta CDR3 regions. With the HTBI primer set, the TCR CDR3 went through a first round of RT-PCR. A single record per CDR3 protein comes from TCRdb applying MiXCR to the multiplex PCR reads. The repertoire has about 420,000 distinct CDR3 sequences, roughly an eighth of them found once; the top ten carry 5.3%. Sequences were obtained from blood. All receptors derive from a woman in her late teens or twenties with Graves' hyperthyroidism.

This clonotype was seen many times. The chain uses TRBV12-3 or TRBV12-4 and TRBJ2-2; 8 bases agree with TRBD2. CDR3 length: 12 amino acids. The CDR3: CAGTRGAGELFF. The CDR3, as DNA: TGTGCGGGGACTAGGGGGGCCGGGGAGCTGTTTTTT.

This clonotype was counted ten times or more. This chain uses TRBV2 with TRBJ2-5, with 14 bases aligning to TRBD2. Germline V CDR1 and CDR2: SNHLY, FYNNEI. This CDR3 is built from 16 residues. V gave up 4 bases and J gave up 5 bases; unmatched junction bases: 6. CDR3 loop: CASSAGTSGRSETQYF. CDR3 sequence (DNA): TGTGCCAGCAGTGCCGGGACTAGCGGGAGATCGGAGACCCAGTACTTC. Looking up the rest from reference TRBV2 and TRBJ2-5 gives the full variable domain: EPEVTQTPSHQVTQMGQEVILRCVPISNHLYFYWYRQILGQKVEFLVSFYNNEISEKSEIFDDQFSVERPDGSNFTLKIRSTKLEDSAMYFCASSAGTSGRSETQYFGPGTRLLVL.

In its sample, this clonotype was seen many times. The CDR3 DNA reads as TGTGCCAGCAGTCTAAACCGGGACGGCGCCTACGAGCAGTACTTC. Translated, it gives CASSLNRDGAYEQYF. The J gene is TRBJ2-7, the V gene TRBV28, with D possibly being TRBD1 or TRBD2 (5 bases each). CDR1 is MDHEN and CDR2 is SYDVKM in the germline V gene. The CDR3 is made up of 15 amino acids. V was shortened by 5 bases and J by 2 bases, with 16 bases between the two germline ends.

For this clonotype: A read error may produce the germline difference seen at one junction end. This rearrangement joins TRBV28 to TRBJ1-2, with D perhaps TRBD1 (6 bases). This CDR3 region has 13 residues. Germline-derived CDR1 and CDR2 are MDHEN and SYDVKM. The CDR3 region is CASRPGHQYGYAF. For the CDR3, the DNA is TGTGCCAGCAGACCGGGACACCAGTATGGCTACGCCTTC.

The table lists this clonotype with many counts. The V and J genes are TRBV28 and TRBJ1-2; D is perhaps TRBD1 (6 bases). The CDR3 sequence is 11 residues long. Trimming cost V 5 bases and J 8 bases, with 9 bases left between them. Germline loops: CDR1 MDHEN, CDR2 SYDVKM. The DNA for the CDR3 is TGTGCCAGCAGTGTCAGGGGAGGCTACACCTTC. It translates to CASSVRGGYTF.

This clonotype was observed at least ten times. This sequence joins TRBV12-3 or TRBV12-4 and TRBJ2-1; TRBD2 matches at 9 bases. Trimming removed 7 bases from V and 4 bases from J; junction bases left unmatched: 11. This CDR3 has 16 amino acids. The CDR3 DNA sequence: TGTGCCAGCACCCTTGCTCTGCGGGAGGGATACAATGAGCAGTTCTTC. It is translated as CASTLALREGYNEQFF.

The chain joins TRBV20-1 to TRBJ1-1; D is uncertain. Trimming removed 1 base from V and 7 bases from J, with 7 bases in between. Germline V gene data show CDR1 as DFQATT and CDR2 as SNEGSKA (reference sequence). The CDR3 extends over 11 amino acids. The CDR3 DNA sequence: TGCAGTGCTAGAGGCGGATTTGAAGCTTTCTTT. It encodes CSARGGFEAFF.

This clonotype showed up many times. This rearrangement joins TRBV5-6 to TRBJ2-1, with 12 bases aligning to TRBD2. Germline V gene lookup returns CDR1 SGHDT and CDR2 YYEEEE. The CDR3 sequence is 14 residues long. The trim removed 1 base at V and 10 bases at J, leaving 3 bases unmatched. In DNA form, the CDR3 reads TGTGCCAGCAGCTTGTTCCTAGCGGGAGGGGAGCAGTTCTTC. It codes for CASSLFLAGGEQFF. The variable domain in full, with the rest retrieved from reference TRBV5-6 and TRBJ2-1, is DAGVTQSPTHLIKTRGQQVTLRCSPKSGHDTVSWYQQALGQGPQFIFQYYEEEERQRGNFPDRFSGHQFPNYSSELNVNALLLGDSALYLCASSLFLAGGEQFFGPGTRLTVL.

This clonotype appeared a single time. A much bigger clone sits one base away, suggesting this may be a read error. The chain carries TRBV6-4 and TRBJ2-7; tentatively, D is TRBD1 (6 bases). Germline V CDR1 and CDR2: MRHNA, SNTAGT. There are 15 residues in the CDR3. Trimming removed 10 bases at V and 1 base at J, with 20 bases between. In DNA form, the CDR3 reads TGTGCCACCAGCCCCGGATGGGGGCGGTCCTACGAGCAGTACTTC. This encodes CATSPGWGRSYEQYF.

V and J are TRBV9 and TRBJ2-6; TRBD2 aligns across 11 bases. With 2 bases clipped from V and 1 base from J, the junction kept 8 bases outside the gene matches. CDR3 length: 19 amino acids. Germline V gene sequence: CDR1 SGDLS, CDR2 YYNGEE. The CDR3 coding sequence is TGTGCCAGCAGCGTCGCAACGGGACTAGCGGTGTCTGGGGCCAACGTCCTGACTTTC. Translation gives CASSVATGLAVSGANVLTF.

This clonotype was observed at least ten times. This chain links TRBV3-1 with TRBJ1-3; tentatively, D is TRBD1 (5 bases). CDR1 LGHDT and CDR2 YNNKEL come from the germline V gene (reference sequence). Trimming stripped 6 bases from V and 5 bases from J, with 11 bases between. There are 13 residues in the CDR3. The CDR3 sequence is CASRRTYRNTIYF. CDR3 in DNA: TGTGCCAGCAGGCGGACATATCGAAACACCATATATTTT.

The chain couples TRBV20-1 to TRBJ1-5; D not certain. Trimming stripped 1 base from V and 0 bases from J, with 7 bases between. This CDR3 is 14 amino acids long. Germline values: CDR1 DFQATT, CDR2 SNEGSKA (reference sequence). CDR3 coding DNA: TGCAGTGCTAGAGGGGGTATTAGCAATCAGCCCCAGCATTTT. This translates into CSARGGISNQPQHF.

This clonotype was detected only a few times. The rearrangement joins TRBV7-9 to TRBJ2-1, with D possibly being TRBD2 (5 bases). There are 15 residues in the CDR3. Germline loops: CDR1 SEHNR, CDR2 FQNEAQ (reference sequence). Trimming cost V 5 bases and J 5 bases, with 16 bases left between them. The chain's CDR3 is CASSQWWENNNEQFF. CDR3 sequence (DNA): TGTGCCAGCAGCCAGTGGTGGGAGAATAACAATGAGCAGTTCTTC.

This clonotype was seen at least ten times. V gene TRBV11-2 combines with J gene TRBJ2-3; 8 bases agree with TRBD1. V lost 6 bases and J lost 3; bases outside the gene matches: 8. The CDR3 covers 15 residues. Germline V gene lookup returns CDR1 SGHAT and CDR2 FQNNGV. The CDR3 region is CASSLRQGRTDTQYF. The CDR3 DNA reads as TGTGCCAGCAGTTTAAGACAGGGGAGGACAGATACGCAGTATTTT.

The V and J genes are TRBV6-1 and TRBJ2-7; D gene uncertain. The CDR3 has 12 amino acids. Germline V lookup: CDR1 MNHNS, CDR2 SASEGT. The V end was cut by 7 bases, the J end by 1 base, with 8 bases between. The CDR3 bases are TGTGCCAGCAATCGAGGATCCTACGAGCAGTACTTC. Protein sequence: CASNRGSYEQYF.

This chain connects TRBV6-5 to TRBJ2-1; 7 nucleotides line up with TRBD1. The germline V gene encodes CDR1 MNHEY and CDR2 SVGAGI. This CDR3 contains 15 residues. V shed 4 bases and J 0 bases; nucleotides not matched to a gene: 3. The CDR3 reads CASSSRQGSYNEQFF. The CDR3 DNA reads TGTGCCAGCAGTTCTAGACAGGGCTCCTACAATGAGCAGTTCTTC.

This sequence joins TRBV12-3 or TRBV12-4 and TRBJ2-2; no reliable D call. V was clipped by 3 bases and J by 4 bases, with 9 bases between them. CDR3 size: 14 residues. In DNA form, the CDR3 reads TGTGCCAGCAGTTTCGACACCCCCACCGGGGAGCTGTTTTTT. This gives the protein CASSFDTPTGELFF.

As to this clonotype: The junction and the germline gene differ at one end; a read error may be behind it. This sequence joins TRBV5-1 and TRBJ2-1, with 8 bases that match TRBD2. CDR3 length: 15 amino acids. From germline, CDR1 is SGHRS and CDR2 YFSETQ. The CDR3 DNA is TGTGCCGTAAGAGAAGCGGGAGCCGGTTCAAATGGGCAGTTCTTC. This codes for CAVREAGAGSNGQFF.

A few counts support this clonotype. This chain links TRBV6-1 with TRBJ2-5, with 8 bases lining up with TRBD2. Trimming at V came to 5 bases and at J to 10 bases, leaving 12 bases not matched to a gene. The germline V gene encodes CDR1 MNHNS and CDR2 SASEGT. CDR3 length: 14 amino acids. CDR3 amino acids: CASSLAGLGYGQYF. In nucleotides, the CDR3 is TGTGCCAGCAGTTTAGCGGGATTAGGGTACGGCCAGTACTTC.

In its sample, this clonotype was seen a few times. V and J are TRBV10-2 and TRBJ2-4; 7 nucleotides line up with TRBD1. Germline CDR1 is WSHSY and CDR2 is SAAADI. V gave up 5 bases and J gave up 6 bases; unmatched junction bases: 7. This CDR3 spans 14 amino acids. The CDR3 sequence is CASSTPGQPNIQYF. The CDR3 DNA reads TGCGCCAGCAGTACTCCGGGACAGCCAAACATTCAGTACTTC.

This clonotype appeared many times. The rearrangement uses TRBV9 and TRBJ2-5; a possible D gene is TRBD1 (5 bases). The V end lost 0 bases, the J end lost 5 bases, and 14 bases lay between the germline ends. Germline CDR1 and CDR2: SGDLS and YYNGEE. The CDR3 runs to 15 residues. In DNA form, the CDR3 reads TGTGCCAGCAGCGTAGCCGGTAGGGGTTGGGAGACCCAGTACTTC. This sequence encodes CASSVAGRGWETQYF.

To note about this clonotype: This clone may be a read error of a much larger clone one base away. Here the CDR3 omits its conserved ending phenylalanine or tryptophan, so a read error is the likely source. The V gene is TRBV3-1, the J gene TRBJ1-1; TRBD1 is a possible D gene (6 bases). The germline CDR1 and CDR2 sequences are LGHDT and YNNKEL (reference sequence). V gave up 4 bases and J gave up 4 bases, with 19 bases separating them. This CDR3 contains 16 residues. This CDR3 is CASSRDATGGVTEAFL. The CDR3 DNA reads TGTGCCAGCAGCCGGGACGCGACGGGGGGCGTCACTGAAGCTTTCTTG.

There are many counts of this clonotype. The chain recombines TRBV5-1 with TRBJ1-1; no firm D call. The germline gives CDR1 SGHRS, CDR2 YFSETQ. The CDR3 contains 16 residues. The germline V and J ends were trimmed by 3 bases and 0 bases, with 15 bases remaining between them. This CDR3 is CASSSGPGFLNTEAFF. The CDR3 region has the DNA TGCGCCAGCAGCTCTGGGCCAGGCTTTCTGAACACTGAAGCTTTCTTT.

The CDR3 coding sequence is TGTGCCAGCAGCCGCGCAGGGGTCGGGGAGCTGTTTTTT. This encodes CASSRAGVGELFF. The chain carries TRBV5-6 and TRBJ2-2; D possibly corresponds to TRBD1 (6 bases). The CDR3 totals 13 residues. Germline V gene lookup returns CDR1 SGHDT and CDR2 YYEEEE. The V end was cut by 4 bases, the J end by 7 bases, with 11 bases between. The full variable domain, rest sourced from reference TRBV5-6 and TRBJ2-2, is DAGVTQSPTHLIKTRGQQVTLRCSPKSGHDTVSWYQQALGQGPQFIFQYYEEEERQRGNFPDRFSGHQFPNYSSELNVNALLLGDSALYLCASSRAGVGELFFGEGSRLTVL.

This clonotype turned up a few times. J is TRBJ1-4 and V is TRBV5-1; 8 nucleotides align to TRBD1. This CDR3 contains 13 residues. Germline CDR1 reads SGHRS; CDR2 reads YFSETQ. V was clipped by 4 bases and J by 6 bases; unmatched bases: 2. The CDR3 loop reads CASSGTGYEKLFF. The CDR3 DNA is TGCGCCAGCAGCGGGACAGGTTATGAAAAACTGTTTTTT. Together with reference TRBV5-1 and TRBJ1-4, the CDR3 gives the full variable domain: KAGVTQTPRYLIKTRGQQVTLSCSPISGHRSVSWYQQTPGQGLQFLFEYFSETQRNKGNFPGRFSGRQFSNSRSEMNVSTLELGDSALYLCASSGTGYEKLFFGSGTQLSVL.

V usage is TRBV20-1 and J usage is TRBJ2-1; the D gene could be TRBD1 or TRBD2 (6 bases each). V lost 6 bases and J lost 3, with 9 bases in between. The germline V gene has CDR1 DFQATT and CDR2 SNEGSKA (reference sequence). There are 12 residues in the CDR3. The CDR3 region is CSARGVYNEQFF. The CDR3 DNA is TGCAGTGCAAGGGGGGTCTACAATGAGCAGTTCTTC.

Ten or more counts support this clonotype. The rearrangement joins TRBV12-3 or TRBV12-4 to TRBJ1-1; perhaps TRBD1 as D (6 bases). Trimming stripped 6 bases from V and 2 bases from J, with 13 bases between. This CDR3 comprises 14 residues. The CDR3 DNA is TGTGCCAGCAGGTACCACAGGGCTAACACTGAAGCTTTCTTT. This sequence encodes CASRYHRANTEAFF.

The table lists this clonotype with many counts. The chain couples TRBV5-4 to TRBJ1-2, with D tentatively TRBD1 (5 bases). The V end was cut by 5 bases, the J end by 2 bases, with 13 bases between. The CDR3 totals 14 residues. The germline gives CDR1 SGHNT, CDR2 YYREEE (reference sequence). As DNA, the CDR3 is TGTGCCAGCAGGGCGTTCAGGGAGAACTATGGCTACACCTTC. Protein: CASRAFRENYGYTF.

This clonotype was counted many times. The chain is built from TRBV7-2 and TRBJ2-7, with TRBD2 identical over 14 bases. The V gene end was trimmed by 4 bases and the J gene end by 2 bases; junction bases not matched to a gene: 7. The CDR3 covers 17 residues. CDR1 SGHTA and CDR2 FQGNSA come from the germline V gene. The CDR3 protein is CASSSGLAGVSPYEQYF. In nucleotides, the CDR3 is TGTGCCAGCAGCTCGGGACTAGCGGGAGTCTCCCCCTACGAGCAGTACTTC.